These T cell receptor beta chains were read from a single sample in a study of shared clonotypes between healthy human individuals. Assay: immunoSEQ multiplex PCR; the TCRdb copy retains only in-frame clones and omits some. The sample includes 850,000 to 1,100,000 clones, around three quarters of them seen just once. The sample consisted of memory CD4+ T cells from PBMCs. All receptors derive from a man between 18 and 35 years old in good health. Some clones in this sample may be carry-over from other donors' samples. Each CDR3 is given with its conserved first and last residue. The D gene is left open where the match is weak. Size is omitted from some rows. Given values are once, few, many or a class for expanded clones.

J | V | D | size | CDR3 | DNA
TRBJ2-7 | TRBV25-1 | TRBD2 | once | CASRGSGATSF | TGTGCCAGCAGGGGGAGCGGGGCCACGTCCTTC
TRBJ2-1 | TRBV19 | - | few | CASRPADTYNEQFF | TGTGCCAGTAGACCAGCGGACACTTACAATGAGCAGTTCTTC
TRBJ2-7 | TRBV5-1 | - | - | CASSLSQAAYEQYF | TGCGCCAGCAGCTTGAGTCAGGCGGCCTACGAGCAGTACTTC
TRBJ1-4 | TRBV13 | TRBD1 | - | CASSLKQGGEKLFF | TGTGCCAGCAGCTTAAAACAGGGGGGTGAAAAACTGTTTTTT
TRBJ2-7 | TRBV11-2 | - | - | CASSPTTGPQEQYF | TGTGCCAGCAGCCCCACGACGGGACCTCAAGAGCAGTACTTC
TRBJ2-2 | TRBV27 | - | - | CASSLRQGGTGELFF | TGTGCCAGCAGTTTACGCCAGGGAGGCACCGGGGAGCTGTTTTTT
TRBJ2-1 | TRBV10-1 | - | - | CASSDLAPSSYNEQFF | TGCGCCAGCAGTGATTTGGCGCCAAGCTCCTACAATGAGCAGTTCTTC
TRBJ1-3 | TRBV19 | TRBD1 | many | CASMGTGGNTIYF | TGTGCCAGTATGGGGACAGGAGGAAACACCATATATTTT
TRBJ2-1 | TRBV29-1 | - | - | CSGRGAAGYNEQFF | TGCAGCGGTAGGGGGGCGGCCGGCTACAATGAGCAGTTCTTC
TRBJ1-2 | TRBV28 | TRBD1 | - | CASRTGGGYGYTF | TGTGCCAGCAGAACAGGGGGTGGCTATGGCTACACCTTC
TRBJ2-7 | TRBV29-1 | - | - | CSAGLKAYEQYF | TGCAGCGCGGGACTGAAAGCTTACGAGCAGTACTTC
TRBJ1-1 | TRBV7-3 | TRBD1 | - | CASSKDREEAFF | TGTGCCAGCAGCAAAGACAGGGAGGAGGCTTTCTTT
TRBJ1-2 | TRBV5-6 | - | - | CASSLYYGYTF | TGTGCCAGCAGCCTATACTATGGCTACACCTTC
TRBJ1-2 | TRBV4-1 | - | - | CASSQGGTLGYGYTF | TGCGCCAGCAGCCAAGGGGGTACTCTCGGGTATGGCTACACCTTC
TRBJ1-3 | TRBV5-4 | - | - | CASRADPSSGNTIYF | TGTGCCAGCAGAGCTGACCCTTCCTCTGGAAACACCATATATTTT
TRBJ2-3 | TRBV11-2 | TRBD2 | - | CASSGGTSGISQYF | TGTGCCAGCAGCGGGGGGACTAGCGGGATCTCGCAGTATTTT
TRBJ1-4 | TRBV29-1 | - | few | CSVSRGIGEKLFF | TGCAGCGTGAGCAGGGGAATAGGGGAAAAACTGTTTTTT
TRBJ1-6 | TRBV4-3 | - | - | CASSQDGSPLHF | TGCGCCAGCAGCCAAGATGGCTCACCCCTCCACTTT
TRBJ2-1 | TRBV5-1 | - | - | CASSLVPALGNEQFF | TGCGCCAGCAGCTTGGTACCCGCATTGGGTAATGAGCAGTTCTTC
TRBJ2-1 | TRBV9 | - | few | CASRRLSSYNEQFF | TGTGCCAGCCGAAGACTCAGCTCCTACAATGAGCAGTTCTTC
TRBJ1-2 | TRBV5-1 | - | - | CASSWEGTAYAYTF | TGCGCCAGCAGCTGGGAGGGAACAGCCTATGCCTACACCTTC
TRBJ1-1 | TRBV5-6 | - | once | CASSRSPWVNTEAFF | TGTGCCAGCAGCCGAAGCCCGTGGGTGAACACTGAAGCTTTCTTT